The text below deals with one T cell receptor beta chain. Its antigen is unknown. Within one base of it there is no much larger clone, and no base qualities were kept. In the prospective study, participants were about 18 to 90 years old, resided in about two dozen geographic areas of the United States, and were enrolled through a virtual design. In the prospective study, participants were assigned to cohorts based on the clinical history participants reported in a screening survey and a study questionnaire. ImmuneRACE Cohort 3 recovered participants were defined by two consecutive negative NP/OP PCR tests, healthcare professional clearance, or symptom resolution. In the prospective study, mobile phlebotomists collected whole blood, serum and a nasopharyngeal or oropharyngeal swab from each participant. Over a roughly 2-month period, participants in the prospective study had the option of providing additional blood draws and questionnaires. Prospective study blood samples were shipped either frozen or at room temperature before DNA extraction.

This entry comes from a study of blood T cell repertoires in COVID-19 (dated by TCRdb to the early 2020s). Turning to the overall study: Collaborator samples came from the United States, Italy and Spain and covered acute and convalescent phases of COVID-19. The repertoires were made available in a free public database intended to serve as a resource for research on the immune response to SARS-CoV-2. The material from the prospective study consisted of cDNA or gDNA derived from T cells, B-cell-depleted T cells, or PBMCs. The dataset comprised deeply sampled blood TCRbeta repertoires from subjects exposed to, actively infected with, or recovered from COVID-19. A de-identified subject ID, COVID-19 status, age in years and sex were almost always included in the sample metadata. The samples were drawn from two sources: the first 160 participants of the ongoing ImmuneRACE study, and fewer than 1,500 subjects contributed by 6 global collaborators. Where available, HLA class I and class II types were taken from metadata supplied by the sample provider and were not determined by assay-based typing.

The immunoSEQ Assay, a bias-controlled multiplex PCR, was used to amplify TCRbeta CDR3 regions from genomic DNA. Concerning the study's data processing: Within the assay, amplification of reference gene primers was used to estimate how many nucleated cells each sample contained. To quantify the absolute abundance of each unique TCRbeta CDR3 rearrangement, sequence reads were collapsed and filtered. Productive Simpson clonality was computed per sample as the square root of Simpson's diversity index over productive rearrangements. The immuneACCESS repertoire file appears here via TCRdb, limited to in-frame rearrangements. These files lack a portion of the clones; in checked studies, under half of the deficit traces to unresolved V genes, and the cause of the others is not known. V, J and clone size reflect that table, while D and trimming were determined from the DNA. A total of around 300,000 clones appear in this sample, over 75% of them only once. The top ten clonotypes cover 1% of the sample.

From cysteine to phenylalanine, the CDR3 is 16 amino acids long. The read is trimmed to its CDR3 DNA, 48 bases read in frame from base 1. CDR1 and CDR2 are drawn from the germline V gene (reference sequence): MNHEY, SMNVEV. Trimming takes 3 bases off V and 5 bases off J; junction bases not matched to a gene: 8. The paper's findings and limits, for the study overall: The amount of clinical and demographic metadata varied by source and participant and was provided uncurated.

This TCR came from a woman in her thirties who had recovered from COVID-19. The source material was PBMCs or T cells enriched from blood (not recorded which). The rearrangement combines TRBV27 with TRBJ2-7; TRBD1 matches 12 bases in the middle. The bases read TGTGCCAGCAGTTTCGGCCCCGGGACAGGGGGCGACGAGCAGTACTTC. Its amino acids are CASSFGPGTGGDEQYF.